The next 8 T cell receptor beta chains were all read from a single sample in a study of identical twins. One entry per CDR3 protein, called by TCRdb with MiXCR from the 5' RACE reads. Found here are hundreds of thousands of distinct CDR3 sequences, 10% to 15% of them singletons; the top ten hold 1.5% to 2%. These records were also assigned to another study, of yellow fever vaccine responses in identical twins.

Source material: PBMCs. These receptors were collected from a woman aged 18-29 years in good health.

This clonotype appeared many times. This rearrangement joins TRBV27 to TRBJ2-2; D perhaps matches TRBD1 (6 bases). CDR3 length: 17 amino acids. Germline CDR1 MNHEY, CDR2 SMNVEV (reference sequence). Trimming cost V 6 bases and J 0 bases, with 17 bases left between them. The CDR3 nucleotides are TGTGCCAGCAGATACTCAACAAGGACAGCGAACACCGGGGAGCTGTTTTTT. Its translation: CASRYSTRTANTGELFF.

This clonotype was detected a few times. This sequence joins TRBV7-6 and TRBJ2-3; a weak D match, TRBD1 (8 bases). This CDR3 spans 16 amino acids. Germline V gene data show CDR1 as SGHVS and CDR2 as FNYEAQ. Trimming removed 2 bases from V and 4 bases from J, with 16 bases in between. CDR3 region: CASSLLDRGGSDTQYF. The CDR3 coding sequence is TGTGCCAGCAGCTTATTAGACAGGGGAGGGTCAGATACGCAGTATTTT.

This clonotype was seen more than once but under ten times. Its ends do not fully match the called genes, so a read error is possible. V gene TRBV5-1 combines with J gene TRBJ2-1, with 10 bases aligning to TRBD1. This CDR3 spans 14 amino acids. Germline V gene data show CDR1 as SGHRS and CDR2 as YFSETQ. The DNA for the CDR3 is TGCGCCAGCAGGTTGGGACAGGGGAGGTATGAGCAGTTCTTC. This sequence encodes CASRLGQGRYEQFF.

This clonotype was observed a handful of times. The gene calls are TRBV14 and TRBJ2-2, with D possibly matching TRBD1 (6 bases). Trimming stripped 5 bases from V and 4 bases from J, with 11 bases between. The CDR3 sequence is 14 residues long. From germline, CDR1 is SGHDN and CDR2 FVKESK. The CDR3 DNA follows: TGTGCCAGCAGCACCTTCAGGGGCACCGGGGAGCTGTTTTTT. Its translation is CASSTFRGTGELFF.

The rearrangement uses TRBV28 and TRBJ1-6; D may be TRBD1 (6 bases). The CDR3 extends over 15 amino acids. The V gene's germline CDR1 is MDHEN and CDR2 SYDVKM. Trimming took 1 base from V and 6 from J, leaving 10 bases between them. DNA of the CDR3: TGTGCCAGCAGTTTATCACAGGGAACTAATTCACCCCTCCACTTT. This sequence encodes CASSLSQGTNSPLHF.

The table lists this clonotype with a few counts. The chain carries TRBV6-5 and TRBJ1-6; D gene unclear. The length of the CDR3 is 14 residues. V was cut by 2 bases and J by 5 bases, with 7 bases left in between. CDR1 and CDR2 (germline): MNHEY, SVGAGI. The CDR3 DNA is TGTGCCAGCAGTTACGATCCAAATAATTCACCCCTCCACTTT. This translates into CASSYDPNNSPLHF.

The DNA of the CDR3 is TGTGCCATCAGTGAGTCATCGGGATTCGGCACAGATACGCAGTATTTT. Encoded protein: CAISESSGFGTDTQYF. This chain links TRBV10-3 with TRBJ2-3; perhaps TRBD2 as D (5 bases). The CDR3 loop spans 16 amino acids. Germline V gene sequence: CDR1 ENHRY, CDR2 SYGVKD. Trimming stripped 0 bases from V and 1 base from J, with 11 bases between.

V usage is TRBV23-1 and J usage is TRBJ2-6; 7 bases fit TRBD1. TRBV23-1 is treated as an ORF (open reading frame) with a function not yet certain. The CDR3 spans 18 residues. V gave up 1 base and J gave up 0 bases; unmatched junction bases: 6. For the CDR3, the DNA is TGCGCCAGCAGTCAATTTCAAGGGGACAGCTCTGGGGCCAACGTCCTGACTTTC. It specifies CASSQFQGDSSGANVLTF.